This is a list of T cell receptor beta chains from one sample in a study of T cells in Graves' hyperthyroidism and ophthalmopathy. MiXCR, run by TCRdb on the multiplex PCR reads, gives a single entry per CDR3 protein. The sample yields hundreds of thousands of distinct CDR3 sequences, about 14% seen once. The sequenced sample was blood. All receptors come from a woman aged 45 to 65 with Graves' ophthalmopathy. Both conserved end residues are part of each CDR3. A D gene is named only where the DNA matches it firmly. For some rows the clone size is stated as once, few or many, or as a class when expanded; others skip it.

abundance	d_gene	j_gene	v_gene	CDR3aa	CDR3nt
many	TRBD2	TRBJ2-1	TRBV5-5	CASSKGLANYNEQFF	TGTGCCAGCAGCAAGGGACTAGCGAACTACAATGAGCAGTTCTTC
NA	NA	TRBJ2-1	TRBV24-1	CATSDFSGADNEQFF	TGTGCCACCAGTGATTTTTCCGGAGCCGACAATGAGCAGTTCTTC
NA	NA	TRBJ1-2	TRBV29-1	CSVEDQGTPYGYTF	TGCAGCGTTGAAGACCAGGGAACCCCCTATGGCTACACCTTC
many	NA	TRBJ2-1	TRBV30	CAWSHGVREQFF	TGTGCCTGGAGTCACGGGGTTCGCGAGCAGTTCTTC
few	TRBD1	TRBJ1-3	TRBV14	CASSQGGQGAGNTIYF	TGTGCCAGCAGCCAAGGTGGCCAGGGGGCTGGAAACACCATATATTTT
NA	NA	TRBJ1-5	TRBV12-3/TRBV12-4	CASTIRVGAGNQPQHF	TGTGCCAGCACCATAAGGGTCGGGGCAGGTAATCAGCCCCAGCATTTT
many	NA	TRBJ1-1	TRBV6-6	CASSYSMGMNTEAFF	TGTGCCAGCAGTTACTCGATGGGCATGAACACTGAAGCTTTCTTT
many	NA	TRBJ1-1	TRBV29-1	CSGGQRNTEAFF	TGCAGCGGGGGACAACGGAACACTGAAGCTTTCTTT
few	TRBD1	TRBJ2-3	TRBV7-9	CASSFRGLFTDTQYF	TGTGCCAGCAGCTTTAGGGGGCTCTTCACAGATACGCAGTATTTT
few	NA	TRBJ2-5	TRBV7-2	CASSYVTRPPETQYF	TGTGCCAGCAGCTACGTTACTAGGCCCCCAGAGACCCAGTACTTC
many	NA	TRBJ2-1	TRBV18	CASSPPGARDFNEQFF	TGTGCCAGCTCACCACCGGGGGCGAGGGACTTCAATGAGCAGTTCTTC
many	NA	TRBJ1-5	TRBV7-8	CASSLPKGWDSNQPQHF	TGTGCCAGCAGCCTACCTAAGGGGTGGGATAGCAATCAGCCCCAGCATTTT
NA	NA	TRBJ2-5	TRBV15	CATSRDTGGTKLAQYF	TGTGCCACCAGCAGAGATACGGGCGGGACCAAATTGGCCCAGTACTTC
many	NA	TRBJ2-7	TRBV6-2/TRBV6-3	CASRWGRSYEQYF	TGTGCCAGCAGGTGGGGACGGTCCTACGAGCAGTACTTC
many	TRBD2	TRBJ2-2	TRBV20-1	CSAIGPIAGATGELFF	TGCAGTGCTATTGGCCCCATAGCGGGAGCTACCGGGGAGCTGTTTTTT
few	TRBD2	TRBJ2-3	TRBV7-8	CASSLTSSYTDTQYF	TGTGCCAGCAGCTTGACTAGCAGCTACACAGATACGCAGTATTTT
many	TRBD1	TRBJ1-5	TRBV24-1	CATSDPTGNRAQHF	TGTGCCACCAGTGACCCGACAGGGAACCGGGCCCAGCATTTT
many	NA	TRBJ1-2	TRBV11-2	CASSLIGDWGYGYTF	TGTGCCAGCAGCTTAATAGGGGATTGGGGCTATGGCTACACCTTC
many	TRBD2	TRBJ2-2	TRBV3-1	CASSQSLAGGANTGELFF	TGTGCCAGCAGCCAATCTCTAGCGGGAGGGGCGAACACCGGGGAGCTGTTTTTT
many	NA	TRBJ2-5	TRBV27	CASRFNGLAVGETQYF	TGTGCCAGCAGGTTTAATGGTCTAGCCGTGGGGGAGACCCAGTACTTC
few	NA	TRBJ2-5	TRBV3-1	CASSQAGMAVKQETQYF	TGTGCCAGCAGCCAAGCAGGCATGGCCGTAAAACAAGAGACCCAGTACTTC
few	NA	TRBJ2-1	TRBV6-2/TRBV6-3	CASSSEYPNEQFF	TGTGCCAGCAGTTCCGAGTACCCTAATGAGCAGTTCTTC
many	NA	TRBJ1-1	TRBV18	CASSPLSSTANTEAFF	TGTGCCAGCTCACCACTTAGCAGCACTGCAAACACTGAAGCTTTCTTT
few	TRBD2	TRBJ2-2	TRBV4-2	CASSQTSENTGELFF	TGTGCCAGCAGCCAGACTAGCGAGAACACCGGGGAGCTGTTTTTT
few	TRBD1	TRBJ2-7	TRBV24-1	CATSEMNRGEQYF	TGTGCCACCAGTGAAATGAACAGGGGCGAGCAGTACTTC
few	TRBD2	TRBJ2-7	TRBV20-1	CSARTPSGINYEQYF	TGCAGTGCTCGAACCCCCAGCGGGATTAATTACGAGCAGTACTTC
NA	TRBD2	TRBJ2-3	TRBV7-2	CASSLVAGIFTDTQYF	TGTGCCAGCAGCTTAGTAGCGGGGATATTCACAGATACGCAGTATTTT
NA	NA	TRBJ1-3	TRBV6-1	CASSRTVIGDTIYF	TGTGCCAGCAGCAGGACAGTAATTGGTGACACCATATATTTT
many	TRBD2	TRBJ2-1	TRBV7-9	CASSLLGTSGSMNRHEQFF	TGTGCCAGCAGCTTATTGGGAACTAGCGGGAGCATGAATCGCCATGAGCAGTTCTTC
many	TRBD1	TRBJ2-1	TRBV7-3	CASSPSDRDNEQFF	TGTGCCAGCAGCCCATCGGACAGGGACAATGAGCAGTTCTTC
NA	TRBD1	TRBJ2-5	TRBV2	CASSDRAGGWGETQYF	TGTGCCAGCAGTGATCGGGCAGGGGGCTGGGGGGAGACCCAGTACTTC
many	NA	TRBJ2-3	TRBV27	CASSQRARSTDTQYF	TGTGCCAGCAGTCAACGGGCTCGGAGTACGGATACGCAGTATTTT
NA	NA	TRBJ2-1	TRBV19	CASSIVPRGEQFF	TGTGCCAGTAGTATTGTCCCCCGGGGGGAGCAGTTCTTC
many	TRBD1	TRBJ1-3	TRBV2	CASRYGTEKPTIYF	TGTGCCAGCAGATACGGGACAGAAAAGCCCACCATATATTTT
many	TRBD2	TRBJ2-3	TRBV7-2	CASSLTSGLTDTQYF	TGTGCCAGCAGCTTGACTAGCGGACTCACAGATACGCAGTATTTT
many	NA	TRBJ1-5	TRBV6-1	CASSRMAGSNQPQHF	TGTGCCAGCAGTCGAATGGCTGGGAGCAATCAGCCCCAGCATTTT
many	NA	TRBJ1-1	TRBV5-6	CASSLVWGAEAFF	TGTGCCAGCAGTTTAGTTTGGGGTGCTGAAGCTTTCTTT
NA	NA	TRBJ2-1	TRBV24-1	CATSDIGRSSYNEQFF	TGTGCCACCAGTGATATCGGCAGGAGTTCCTACAATGAGCAGTTCTTC
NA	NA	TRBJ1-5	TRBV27	CASSSLGGSQPQHF	TGTGCCAGCAGTTCCCTCGGGGGGAGTCAGCCCCAGCATTTT
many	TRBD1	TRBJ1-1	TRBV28	CAIQGTVGTEAFF	TGTGCCATTCAAGGGACAGTGGGGACTGAAGCTTTCTTT
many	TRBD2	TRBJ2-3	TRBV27	CASSFREGRGDTQYF	TGTGCCAGCAGTTTCCGGGAGGGGAGGGGAGATACGCAGTATTTT
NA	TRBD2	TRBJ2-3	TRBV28	CASSPGLAGVRADAQYF	TGTGCCAGCAGTCCGGGACTAGCGGGAGTGAGGGCAGATGCGCAGTATTTT
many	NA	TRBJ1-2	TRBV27	CASSLSFTHGYTF	TGTGCCAGCAGTTTATCTTTTACCCATGGCTACACCTTC
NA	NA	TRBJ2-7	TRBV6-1	CASSFLPLAPIGEQYF	TGTGCCAGCAGTTTCCTTCCCCTAGCCCCTATTGGCGAGCAGTACTTC
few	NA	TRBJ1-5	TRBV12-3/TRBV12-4	CASSLGLGRSNQPQHF	TGTGCCAGCAGTTTAGGCCTCGGGCGAAGCAATCAGCCCCAGCATTTT
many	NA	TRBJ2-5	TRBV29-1	CSVDPGQETQYF	TGCAGCGTTGACCCAGGGCAAGAGACCCAGTACTTC
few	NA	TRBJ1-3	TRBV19	CASSIWGRASGNTIYF	TGTGCCAGTAGTATTTGGGGCCGAGCCTCTGGAAACACCATATATTTT
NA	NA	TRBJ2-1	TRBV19	CASSIVGVLGHNEQFF	TGTGCCAGTAGTATAGTGGGGGTATTGGGCCACAATGAGCAGTTCTTC
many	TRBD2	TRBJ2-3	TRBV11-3	CASSPLRLAGAFSYRTDTQYF	TGTGCCAGCAGCCCGCTCAGGCTAGCGGGAGCATTTTCCTACCGCACAGATACGCAGTATTTT
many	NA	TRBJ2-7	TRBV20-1	CSARDQQRVYEQYF	TGCAGTGCTAGAGATCAGCAGCGCGTCTACGAGCAGTACTTC